This TCR beta chain was recorded in a study of shared clonotypes between healthy human individuals. Study overall: Donors were a couple of women and three men aged 18 to 49. Study outcomes and limitations: Estimated clonotype richness was generally higher in naive than memory subsets.

This clone was detected only once. What it binds is unknown. A junction boundary mismatches the germline segment, possibly from a read error. Each sorted subset replicate got 200 ng genomic DNA, roughly 30,000 genomes. Only in-frame clones appear in the TCRdb table, and some are missing; sequencing was by immunoSEQ multiplex PCR. The data hold roughly 2.2 million clones, with 80% to 95% observed a single time. Germline V gene data show CDR1 as SGHKS and CDR2 as YYEKEE (reference sequence). The CDR3 extends over 12 amino acids. Sequenced sample: naive CD4+ T cells from PBMCs. As to subset: CD45RA+ positively selected. The clonotype originates from a man younger than 35 in good health. Some clones in this sample may be carry-over from other donors' samples. The chain recombines TRBV5-5 with TRBJ2-4; D gene unclear. CDR3 loop: CASSLEIARLHF. CDR3 coding DNA: TGTGCCAGCAGCTTGGAGATCGCCCGGCTCCACTTC.